This T cell receptor (beta chain) was recorded in a study of cytomegalovirus exposure and HLA in healthy donors (dated by TCRdb to about 2017). In the study overall: An earlier analysis of roughly 500 of the donors reported about 250 Gb of sequence data and around 110 million unique TCR beta sequences from about 200 million T cells. An early release covering 550 to 700 HLA-typed donors comprised 250 to 350 gigabases of sequencing data and roughly 85 million unique TCR sequences. Of the roughly 400 genotyped donors, 81% were placed in the genetic ancestry cluster associated with self-reported Caucasian donors. The study was designed to test whether signatures of past pathogen exposure could be identified by cataloging public T cell receptors. The study used immunosequencing to profile the T cell repertoires of 666 subjects and linked those repertoires to cytomegalovirus serostatus. A separate validation cohort of about 110 different subjects was used in addition to the roughly 670-subject first cohort. To predict cytomegalovirus infection status, the study brought together high-throughput TCR immunosequencing, statistical association of individual TCRs with disease status, and machine learning. In a later analysis, previously published TCR beta repertoires from 550 to 750 donors were re-analyzed and high-resolution HLA genotyping was added so that TCR occurrence patterns could be studied. Rather than using new phenotypic data, the later analysis identified candidate immune exposures from TCR beta sequences and from how often those sequences occurred across donors. An earlier analysis of 450 to 750 of the donors used high-throughput TCR beta sequencing to judge whether each TCR beta V gene segment behaved as functional or pseudogenic. Donor age, sex, ethnicity and CMV serostatus were compiled alongside the repertoire data. A later genetic analysis used genome-wide SNP genotypes for about three fifths of the 666 donors, treating that subset as a discovery cohort. Every discovery cohort repertoire had been produced on one sequencing platform. HLA typing included class I and class II loci at four-digit resolution. Typing coverage differed by locus: A, B, C, DRB1 and DQB1 were typed in about 620-630 donors, DQA1 in roughly 510, DPA1 in approximately 600, and DPB1 in just under 490. Four or five DR-DQ haplotypes were handled as single units for association and clustering because linkage in the cohort was strong. Among roughly 370 genotyped donors of the cohort, an average of about 240,000 unique TCR beta nucleotide sequences were sequenced per donor, about a sixth of them non-productive. Results the study describes overall, beyond this receptor: Three of the identified cytomegalovirus-associated TCR beta chains were confirmed in vitro to be specific for cytomegalovirus antigens. In a later analysis, HLA-associated TCR beta chains showed more clonal expansion and lower generation probabilities than non-associated chains that were equally common. According to a later analysis, parvovirus B19, influenza, CMV and Epstein-Barr virus appeared linked to several top co-occurrence clusters. When HLA alleles, especially DR and DQ, strongly co-occurred, attributing TCR associations to individual alleles was difficult. A further reported finding was that TCR beta sequences accurately predicted the HLA-A and HLA-B alleles for most subjects in the first cohort. The cohort was sequenced for TCR beta chains only, and without alpha or paired-chain data the features that could be detected were limited. An association between a missense DCLRE1C variant and V-gene and J-gene trimming of TCR beta chains was found in a later genetic analysis and replicated in an independent cohort. Specific HLA alleles were associated with 15,000 to 20,000 TCR beta sequences at a false discovery rate of 0.05 in a later analysis. A group of highly shared sequence variants was considered likely to be a technical artifact of the sequencing pipeline. Correlated functional status among segregating V segments might reflect linkage disequilibrium, but an unknown experimental factor could not be ruled out. It was suggested by the authors that the approach could potentially be generalized to other disease states and immunological phenotypes. A later analysis found that TCR association rates varied across HLA loci, with DRB1 alleles showing the most associated TCRs and HLA-C alleles the fewest. In an earlier analysis of 587 of the donors, most TCR beta V segments appeared in productive rearrangements about 90% or about 30% of the time, broadly matching IMGT annotations. Compared with the approximately 600-donor mean, donors in an Asian-associated ancestry cluster had fewer N-insertions in productive TCRs, according to a later genetic analysis. The classifier was reported to diagnose cytomegalovirus status with high specificity and sensitivity in both the original and validation cohorts. Most CMV-associated TCR beta chains appeared to be HLA-restricted in a later analysis, and the HLA associations seemed to be driven largely by CMV exposure. Most TCR sequences were seen in very few donors, while some public TCRs were found in many individuals. Around 16 rarely observed V segments, including chromosome 9 orphons, were excluded from the earlier analysis of just under 600 of the donors because counts were too low. A total of about 180 TCR beta chains were listed by the study as associated with cytomegalovirus. Because HLA typing was missing for some donors at each locus, association tests included only the typed subset. Roughly uniform sequencing depth across donors was assumed in presence/absence analyses, although this assumption may not hold. CMV serostatus was the only immune exposure information available for the cohort.

About this clone: Its antigen is not yet known. Nothing much larger sits one base from this clone, and base qualities are not available.

In total, just over 650 healthy bone marrow donors made up the cohort. Cohort members were all nominally healthy when sampled, although unrecorded immune exposures were likely present. The donor tested CMV seropositive and was one of the 289 seropositive cohort members. A peripheral blood sample was provided by each donor, and peripheral blood mononuclear cells were used for TCR beta sequencing. The Qiagen DNeasy Blood Extraction Kit was used to extract genomic DNA from the blood cell samples. Libraries were built with the immunoSEQ multiplex PCR assay. For the multiplex PCR, a mixture combining 60 forward primers for TCR Vbeta segments and 13 reverse primers for TCR Jbeta segments was used. A multiplex PCR assay on genomic DNA amplified the CDR3 region of rearranged TCR beta genes. The Illumina HiSeq System was used to sequence the amplified TCR beta libraries as 87-base-pair reads. In the paper's pipeline: In a later analysis, 77 million or so unique TCR beta chains were counted across the 666 repertoires, and about 10 million of these chains were shared by at least two donors. A nearest-neighbor algorithm error-corrected the raw reads and collapsed the reads into unique sequences, merging closely related sequences to remove PCR and sequencing errors. CDR3 sequences were aligned to IMGT reference sequences to assign V, D and J gene segments. Each retained sequence needed at least a six-nucleotide match to both a V gene segment and a J gene segment. Rearrangements were called productive when the CDR3 lacked stop codons and stayed in frame with V and J; all others were non-productive. Following IMGT convention, CDR3 was defined as the stretch from the second conserved V-encoded cysteine to the conserved J-encoded phenylalanine. In an earlier analysis of 587 of the donors, sequences lacking an unambiguous match to a single V gene segment were excluded. An earlier analysis of almost 600 of the donors classified V segments as functional when productive rearrangements were above 56.7% and as segregating when the standard deviation between donors was above 5%. A statistical classification framework was developed to diagnose cytomegalovirus status using the catalog of TCR beta chain sequences. In a later analysis, TCR nucleotide sequences were compared against IMGT/GENE-DB human TR gene sequences so that V and J genes could be assigned. Using the TCRdist pipeline, a later analysis assigned CDR3 sequences along with most-parsimonious VDJ recombination scenarios. In a later analysis, each TCR beta chain was defined by its CDR3 amino acid sequence together with its V-gene family, and reads lacking a unique V-gene family were excluded. In a later analysis, approximately 590 highly shared, low-generation-probability nucleotide sequences were removed to address suspected cross-contamination and a sequencing artifact. A later analysis calculated a clonal expansion index for each public chain from normalized within-repertoire ranks of inferred template counts. Generation probabilities in a later analysis came from a VDJ recombination model fitted to out-of-frame rearrangements, and those results were checked against IGoR. In a later analysis, TCR-TCR, TCR-HLA and TCR-CMV co-occurrence was scored with hypergeometric tests, and a repertoire-size bias correction was applied to TCR pairs. False discovery rates were estimated in a later analysis by permuting HLA or CMV assignments 20 times. A later analysis grouped co-occurring TCRs with DBSCAN, adding TCRdist sequence similarity when clustering within HLA-allele-positive subsets. Repertoires with fewer than 30,000 or more than 120,000 public chains were left out of co-occurrence clustering, as were a few repertoires with anomalous nucleotide sharing. TCRdb limited this immuneACCESS table to in-frame rearrangements with V and J called. A share of clones is missing; checked studies link under half to unresolved V genes, and the rest is unexplained. Clone size and the V and J calls come from that table; the DNA yielded D and trimming. For this sample there are over 100,000 clones; approximately 78% appear just once. The ten biggest clones cover 22% of the sample.

Sequencing was done on a sample of PBMCs. The receptor was isolated from a man younger than 45 in good health and CMV-seropositive.

This receptor carries the CDR3 CASSDHWTGMAEAFF. Read as DNA, the sequence is TGTGCCAGCAGTGACCATTGGACAGGGATGGCTGAAGCTTTCTTT. The chain was built from TRBV6-4 and TRBJ1-1; a stretch of 8 junction bases matches TRBD1. The cysteine opens and the phenylalanine closes a CDR3 of 15 amino acids. Kept here is only the CDR3 DNA, which spans 45 bases and is read in frame from base 1. CDR1 and CDR2 were assigned from the germline V gene as MRHNA and SNTAGT. Clipping removes 2 bases from V and 6 bases from J, with 8 as the unmatched junction base count.